This TCR beta chain was captured in a study of blood T cell repertoires in COVID-19. About the study: The origin of the acute and convalescent COVID-19 samples was the United States, Italy and Spain. T cells, B-cell-depleted T cells, or PBMCs provided the cDNA or gDNA that served as material.

The protocol was immunoSEQ multiplex PCR, while the TCRdb copy is restricted to in-frame clones and leaves out a portion. In the table there are under 200,000 clones, over 75% of which are singletons. V was trimmed by 3 bases and J by 6 bases, leaving 9 bases between them. The CDR3 contains 14 residues. Germline V gene data show CDR1 as SGHTA and CDR2 as FQGTGA. The clonotype comes from a woman in her 40s with acute COVID-19. The sequencing sample was made of PBMCs or T cells enriched from blood (not recorded which). The chain uses TRBV7-3 and TRBJ1-6; no clear D gene. The DNA for the CDR3 is TGTGCCAGCAGCTTGGGAGTCAGTAATTCACCCCTCCACTTT. Its protein product is CASSLGVSNSPLHF.